This entry is about one T cell receptor beta chain. Its antigen is not identified. The data were produced by immunoSEQ multiplex PCR, yet TCRdb's version contains in-frame clones alone and is incomplete. The table records some 140,000 clones, over 65% of them present only once. This CDR3 has 16 residues. Trimming cost V 6 bases and J 0 bases, with 14 bases left between them. Germline values: CDR1 MDHEN, CDR2 SYDVKM. This sample is part of a study of T cell responses to AZD1222 COVID-19 vaccine. The study, taken as a whole, reports: A reported finding is that nearly half of spike-specific TCRs target unmutated variant regions. Only 5 or 6 AZD1222 recipients were seropositive at baseline.

The rearrangement links TRBV28 to TRBJ1-4, with no clear D. The source was peripheral blood, collected on day 0 of AZD1222 vaccination. The receptor was isolated from an adult in good health. For the CDR3, the DNA is TGTGCCAGCAGAGTCGTAGGCGTTGCAACTAATGAAAAACTGTTTTTT. Encoded protein: CASRVVGVATNEKLFF.